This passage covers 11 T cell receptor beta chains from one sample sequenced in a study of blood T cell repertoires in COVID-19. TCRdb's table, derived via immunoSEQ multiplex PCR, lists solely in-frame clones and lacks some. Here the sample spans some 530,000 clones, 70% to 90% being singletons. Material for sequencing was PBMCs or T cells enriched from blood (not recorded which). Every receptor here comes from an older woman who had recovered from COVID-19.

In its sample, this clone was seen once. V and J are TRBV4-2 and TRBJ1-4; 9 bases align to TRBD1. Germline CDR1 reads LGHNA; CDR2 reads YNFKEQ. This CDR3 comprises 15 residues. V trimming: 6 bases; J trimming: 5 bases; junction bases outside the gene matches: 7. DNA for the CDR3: TGTGCCAGCAGTCTTGAGGGACAGGGAAATGAAAAACTGTTTTTT. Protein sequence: CASSLEGQGNEKLFF.

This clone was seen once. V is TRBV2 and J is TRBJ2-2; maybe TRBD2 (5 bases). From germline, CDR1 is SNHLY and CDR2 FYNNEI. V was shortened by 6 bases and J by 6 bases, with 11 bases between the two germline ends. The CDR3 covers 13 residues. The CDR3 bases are TGTGCCAGCAGCTCACTAGTTGCCGGGGAGCTGTTTTTT. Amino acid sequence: CASSSLVAGELFF. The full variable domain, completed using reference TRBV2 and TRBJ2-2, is EPEVTQTPSHQVTQMGQEVILRCVPISNHLYFYWYRQILGQKVEFLVSFYNNEISEKSEIFDDQFSVERPDGSNFTLKIRSTKLEDSAMYFCASSSLVAGELFFGEGSRLTVL.

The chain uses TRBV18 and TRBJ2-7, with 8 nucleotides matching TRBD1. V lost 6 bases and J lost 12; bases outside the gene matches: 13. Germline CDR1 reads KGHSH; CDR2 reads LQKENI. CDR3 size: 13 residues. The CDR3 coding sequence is TGTGCCAGCTCCCCAACCGACAGGGGACCTCCGTACGTC. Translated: CASSPTDRGPPYV.

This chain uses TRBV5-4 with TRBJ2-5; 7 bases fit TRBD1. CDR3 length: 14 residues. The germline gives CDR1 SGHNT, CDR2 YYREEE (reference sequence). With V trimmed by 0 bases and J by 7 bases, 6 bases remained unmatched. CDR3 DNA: TGTGCCAGCAGCTTGGGAGACAGGGAAGGGACCCAGTACTTC. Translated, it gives CASSLGDREGTQYF.

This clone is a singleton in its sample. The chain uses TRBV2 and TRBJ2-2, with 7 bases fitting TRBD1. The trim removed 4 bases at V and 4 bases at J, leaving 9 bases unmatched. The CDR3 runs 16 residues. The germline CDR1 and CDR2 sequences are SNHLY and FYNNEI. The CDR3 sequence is CASSVTGRSGTGELFF. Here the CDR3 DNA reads TGTGCCAGCAGTGTGACAGGGCGGTCTGGCACCGGGGAGCTGTTTTTT. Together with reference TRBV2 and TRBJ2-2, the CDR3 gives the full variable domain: EPEVTQTPSHQVTQMGQEVILRCVPISNHLYFYWYRQILGQKVEFLVSFYNNEISEKSEIFDDQFSVERPDGSNFTLKIRSTKLEDSAMYFCASSVTGRSGTGELFFGEGSRLTVL.

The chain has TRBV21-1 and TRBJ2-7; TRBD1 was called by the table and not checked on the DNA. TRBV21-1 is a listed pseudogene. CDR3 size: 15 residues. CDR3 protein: CASSKTGVIRYEQYV. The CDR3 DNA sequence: TGTGCCAGCAGTAAAACAGGGGTGATACGCTACGAGCAGTACGTC.

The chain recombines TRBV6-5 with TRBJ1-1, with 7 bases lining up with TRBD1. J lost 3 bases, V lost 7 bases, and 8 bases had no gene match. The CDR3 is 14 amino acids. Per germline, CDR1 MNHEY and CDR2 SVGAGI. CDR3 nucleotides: TGTGCCAGCACCCAGGGGGTTAAGGACACTGAAGCTTTCTTT. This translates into CASTQGVKDTEAFF.

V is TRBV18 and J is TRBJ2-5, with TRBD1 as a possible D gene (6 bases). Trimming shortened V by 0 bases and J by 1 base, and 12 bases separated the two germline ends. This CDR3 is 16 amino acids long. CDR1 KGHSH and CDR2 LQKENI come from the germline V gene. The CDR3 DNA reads TGTGCCAGCTCACCACCGGGCAGGGGCTTCCAAGAGACCCAGTACTTC. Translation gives CASSPPGRGFQETQYF.

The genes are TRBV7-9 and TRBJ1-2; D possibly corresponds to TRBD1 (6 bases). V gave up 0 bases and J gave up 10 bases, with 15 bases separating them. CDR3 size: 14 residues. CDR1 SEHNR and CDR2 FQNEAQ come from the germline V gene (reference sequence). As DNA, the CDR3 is TGTGCCAGCAGCTTAGCCCAGACAGGTTTTGACTACACCTTC. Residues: CASSLAQTGFDYTF.

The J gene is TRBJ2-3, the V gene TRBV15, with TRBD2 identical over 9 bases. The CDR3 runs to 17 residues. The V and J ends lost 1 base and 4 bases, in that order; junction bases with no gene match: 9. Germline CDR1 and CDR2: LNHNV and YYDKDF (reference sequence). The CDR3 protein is CATSRGRRGGPADTQYF. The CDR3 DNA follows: TGTGCCACCAGCAGAGGGCGGCGGGGGGGCCCCGCAGATACGCAGTATTTT.

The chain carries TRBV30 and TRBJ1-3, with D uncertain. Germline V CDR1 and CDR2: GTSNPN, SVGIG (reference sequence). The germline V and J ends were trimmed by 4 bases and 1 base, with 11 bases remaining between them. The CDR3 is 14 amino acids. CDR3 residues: CAWTPGNSGNTIYF. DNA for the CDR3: TGTGCCTGGACGCCAGGAAATTCTGGAAACACCATATATTTT.